The rows below give T cell receptor beta chains drawn from one sample of a study of a mutant IDH1 vaccine in newly diagnosed glioma. Data came from immunoSEQ multiplex PCR; TCRdb stores just in-frame clones and leaves some out. The data show tens of thousands of clones, 80% to 90% seen once. The material was PBMCs, obtained from a glioma patient treated with radiotherapy, temozolomide or both. These receptors were obtained from a woman aged 50 to 65 with glioma. Both conserved end residues are trimmed from each CDR3.

V gene	J gene	CDR3 length	CDR3 protein
TRBV7-2	TRBJ2-2	14	ASSQRGQGNTGELF
TRBV13	TRBJ2-7	12	ASSFVQGTYEQY
TRBV12-5	TRBJ2-2	10	ASAPAAGELF
TRBV25-1	TRBJ2-2	8	ATDAGELF
TRBV7-2	TRBJ2-5	12	ASSLGGNQETQY
TRBV4-3	TRBJ2-7	15	ASSQGIEAGDTYEQY
TRBV9	TRBJ2-2	11	ASSVGAGGELF
TRBV4-3	TRBJ2-6	15	ASSQGDSGSGANVLT
TRBV5-5	TRBJ2-7	12	ASSLGGTSYEQY
TRBV7-9	TRBJ1-5	14	ASSRLDRTSNQPQH
TRBV7-8	TRBJ1-1	9	ASSPGTEAF
TRBV9	TRBJ2-2	13	ASSVLDRNTGELF
TRBV7-2	TRBJ2-7	13	ASSSPGHYSYEQY
TRBV18	TRBJ1-5	12	ASSLGGQVQPQH
TRBV18	TRBJ1-2	12	ASSQGQGNYGYT
TRBV1	TRBJ2-3	13	TSSLGGGYTDTQY
TRBV5-4	TRBJ2-7	13	ASSPQGGLPYEQY
TRBV5-1	TRBJ2-5	9	ASSLEETQY
TRBV30	TRBJ1-1	10	AWTPGPPEAF
TRBV7-9	TRBJ2-5	12	ASSTIQGEETQY
TRBV27	TRBJ1-1	11	ASSLGVSAEAF
TRBV27	TRBJ2-7	11	ASSLKQGYEQY
TRBV30	TRBJ1-2	11	AWSPGTAYGYT
TRBV19	TRBJ1-1	12	ASSTQGWVTEAF
TRBV7-9	TRBJ2-5	12	ASSQRAREGTQY
TRBV7-9	TRBJ1-1	15	ASSSQDRTVFHTEAF